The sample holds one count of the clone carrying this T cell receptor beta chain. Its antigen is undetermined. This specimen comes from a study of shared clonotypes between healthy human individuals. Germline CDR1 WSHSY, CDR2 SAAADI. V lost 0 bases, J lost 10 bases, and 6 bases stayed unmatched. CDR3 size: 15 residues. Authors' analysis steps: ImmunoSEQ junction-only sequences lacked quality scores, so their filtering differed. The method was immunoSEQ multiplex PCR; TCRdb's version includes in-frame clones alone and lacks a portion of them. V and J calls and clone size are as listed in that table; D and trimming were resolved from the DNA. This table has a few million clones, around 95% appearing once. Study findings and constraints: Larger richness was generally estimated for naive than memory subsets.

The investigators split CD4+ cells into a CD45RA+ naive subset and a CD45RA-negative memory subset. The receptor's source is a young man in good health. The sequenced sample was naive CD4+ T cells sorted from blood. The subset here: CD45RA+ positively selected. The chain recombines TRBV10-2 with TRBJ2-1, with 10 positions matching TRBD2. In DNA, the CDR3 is TGCGCCAGCAGTGAGTCGGGAGCGGGGGGGGAAGAGCAGTTCTTC. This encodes CASSESGAGGEEQFF.